This T cell receptor beta chain was profiled in a study of blood T cell repertoires in COVID-19. Study as a whole: Samples taken during acute and convalescent COVID-19 were collected in the United States, Italy and Spain. T cells, B-cell-depleted T cells, or PBMCs supplied cDNA or gDNA.

As handled by the study authors: Amplification of reference gene primers provided the estimated nucleated cell counts. Clones were sequenced by immunoSEQ multiplex PCR, and TCRdb holds only the in-frame ones, with some missing. The D gene and trimming were derived from the DNA, and the V and J assignments and clone size from that table. The repertoire consists of 150,000 to 200,000 clones, with 82% occurring once and the leading ten covering almost 8.5%. This CDR3 contains 15 residues. CDR1 and CDR2 (germline): SGHRS, YFSETQ. Trimming cost V 0 bases and J 4 bases, with 11 bases left between them. The source of this sequence is a woman between 65 and 79 years old with acute or convalescent COVID-19. V and J are TRBV5-1 and TRBJ2-1, with D possibly matching TRBD1 (7 bases). Source material: peripheral blood. The CDR3 sequence is CASSLEGAGYNEQFF. CDR3 sequence (DNA): TGCGCCAGCAGCTTGGAGGGGGCGGGGTACAATGAGCAGTTCTTC.